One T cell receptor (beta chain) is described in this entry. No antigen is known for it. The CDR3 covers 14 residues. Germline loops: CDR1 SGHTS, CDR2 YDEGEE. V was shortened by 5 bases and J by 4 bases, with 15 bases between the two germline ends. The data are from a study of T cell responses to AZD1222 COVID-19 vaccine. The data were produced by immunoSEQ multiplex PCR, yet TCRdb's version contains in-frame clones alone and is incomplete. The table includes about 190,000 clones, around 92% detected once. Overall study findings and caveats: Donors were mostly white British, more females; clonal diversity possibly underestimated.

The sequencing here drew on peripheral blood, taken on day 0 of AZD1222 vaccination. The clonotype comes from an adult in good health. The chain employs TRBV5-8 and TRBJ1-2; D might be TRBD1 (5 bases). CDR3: CASRPSTAFYGYTF. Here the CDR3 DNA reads TGTGCCAGCAGGCCATCGACAGCCTTCTATGGCTACACCTTC. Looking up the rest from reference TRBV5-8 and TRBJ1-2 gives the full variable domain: EAGVTQSPTHLIKTRGQQATLRCSPISGHTSVYWYQQALGLGLQFLLWYDEGEERNRGNFPPRFSGRQFPNYSSELNVNALELEDSALYLCASRPSTAFYGYTFGSGTRLTVV.